The subject of this entry is one TCR beta chain. Its antigen is not identified. V lost 4 bases, J lost 10 bases, and 17 bases lay in between. The germline gives CDR1 SGDLS, CDR2 YYNGEE. This CDR3 has 13 residues. The data stem from a study of cytomegalovirus exposure and HLA in healthy donors. General study results and limits: Later on, an analysis found that several of the most significant clusters appeared to be linked to common viral pathogens, which included parvovirus B19.

Researchers ran the PCR with 60 Vbeta and 13 Jbeta primers. Sequencing was performed with immunoSEQ multiplex PCR; in TCRdb, only in-frame clones are kept and a portion is missing. The data show under 150,000 clones, about 85% seen once. The genes are TRBV9 and TRBJ1-1; the D gene is possibly TRBD1 (5 bases). The clonotype comes from a boy aged 5 to 17 in good health and CMV-seronegative. The sequencing sample was made of PBMCs. The CDR3 region has the DNA TGTGCCAGCAGCTCGGGACTTGCAGGCGCAGCTTTCTTT. Residues: CASSSGLAGAAFF.